This note documents a single TCR beta chain sequence. Clones were read by immunoSEQ multiplex PCR, and TCRdb kept only the in-frame ones, dropping some. The repertoire consists of 150,000 or so clones, with around 95% occurring once and the leading ten covering under 8.5%. The record originates from a study of control samples from healthy donors and cancer patients. The junction had 9 bases not matched to a gene; V was cut back by 6 bases and J by 8 bases. The CDR3 runs 14 residues. Germline V gives CDR1 SNHLY, CDR2 FYNNEI. The clonotype comes from a woman between 40 and 55 years old in good health. Specimen: blood. The chain carries TRBV2 and TRBJ1-2; 10 bases line up with TRBD1. CDR3 residues: CASRATGQGEGYTF. The CDR3 DNA sequence: TGTGCCAGCAGGGCGACTGGACAGGGGGAAGGCTACACCTTC.